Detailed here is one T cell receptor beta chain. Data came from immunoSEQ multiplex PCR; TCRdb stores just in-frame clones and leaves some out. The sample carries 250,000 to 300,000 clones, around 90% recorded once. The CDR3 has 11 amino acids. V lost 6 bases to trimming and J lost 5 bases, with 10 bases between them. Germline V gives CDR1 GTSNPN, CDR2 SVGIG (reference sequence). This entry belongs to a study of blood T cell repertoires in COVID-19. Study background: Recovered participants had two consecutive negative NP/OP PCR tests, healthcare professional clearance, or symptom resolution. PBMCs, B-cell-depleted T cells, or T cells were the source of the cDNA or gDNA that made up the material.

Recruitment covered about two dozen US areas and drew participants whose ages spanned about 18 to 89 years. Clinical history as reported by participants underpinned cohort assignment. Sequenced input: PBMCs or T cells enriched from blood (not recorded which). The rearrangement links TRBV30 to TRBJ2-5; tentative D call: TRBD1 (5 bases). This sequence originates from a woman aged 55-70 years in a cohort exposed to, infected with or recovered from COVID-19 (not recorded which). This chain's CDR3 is CACGHTETQYF. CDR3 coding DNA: TGTGCCTGCGGACACACGGAGACCCAGTACTTC.